These 4 T cell receptor beta chains originate from one sample sequenced in a study of a mutant IDH1 vaccine in newly diagnosed glioma. Antigens of these TCRs are unknown. Documented time point: week 23, last vaccination. The study gave 300 ug of mutant IDH1 20-mer peptide per vaccine dose, with topical imiquimod. Produced via immunoSEQ multiplex PCR; TCRdb's table is partial and in-frame only. In the table there are 35,000 to 40,000 clones, about four fifths of which are singletons. Sequencing was performed on PBMCs, taken from a glioma patient whose treatment included an IDH1 peptide vaccine. Receptors were obtained from a middle-aged man with glioma.

This sequence joins TRBV4-3 and TRBJ2-7; 9 bases are shared with TRBD2. CDR1 is LGHNA and CDR2 is YSLEER in the germline V gene. V lost 5 bases to trimming and J lost 4 bases; unmatched junction nucleotides: 9. The CDR3 has 15 amino acids. The CDR3 nucleotides read TGCGCCAGCAGCGTCATAGCGGGAGAAGTATACGAGCAGTACTTC. Its protein is CASSVIAGEVYEQYF.

V is TRBV10-1 and J is TRBJ1-3; unclear D gene. The CDR3 consists of 16 residues. Germline-derived CDR1 and CDR2 are WNHNN and SYGVQD (reference sequence). The germline V and J ends were trimmed by 3 bases and 0 bases, with 12 bases remaining between them. The CDR3 coding sequence is TGCGCCAGCAGTGATCAAAATCTGGTCTCTGGAAACACCATATATTTT. Its protein is CASSDQNLVSGNTIYF.

CDR3 in DNA: TGTGCCAGCAGCGAGACAGGGGATCGGGAGCAGTTCTTC. It specifies CASSETGDREQFF. V gene TRBV11-2 combines with J gene TRBJ2-1; TRBD1 matches 8 bases. Germline loops: CDR1 SGHAT, CDR2 FQNNGV. J gave up 10 bases and V 5 bases, and 7 bases lay outside the gene matches. The CDR3 runs to 13 residues.

The V call is TRBV19, the J call TRBJ2-3, with D possibly TRBD2 on 6 matching bases. Germline V lookup: CDR1 LNHDA, CDR2 SQIVND (reference sequence). Deletions cut 5 bases from V and 3 bases from J, with 21 bases between. This CDR3 contains 17 residues. The DNA of the CDR3 is TGTGCCAGTAGTGGACAACCGGGACTGGCACTGACAGATACGCAGTATTTT. It specifies CASSGQPGLALTDTQYF.